This T cell receptor (beta chain) derives from a study of blood T cell repertoires in COVID-19. Study in general: Italy, Spain and the United States were the sources of the convalescent and acute COVID-19 samples. T cells, B-cell-depleted T cells, or PBMCs supplied cDNA or gDNA.

CDR3 size: 15 residues. The germline V and J ends were trimmed by 3 bases and 3 bases, with 12 bases remaining between them. Per germline, CDR1 SGHAT and CDR2 FQNNGV. Sequencing used immunoSEQ multiplex PCR; TCRdb keeps in-frame clones, though not all of them. The sample yields more than 90,000 clones, approximately 80% seen once. In its sample, this clone was seen a few times. Sequencing used peripheral blood. The chain has TRBV11-2 and TRBJ1-5, with D unresolved. This TCR was recovered from a human donor in a cohort sampled during active COVID-19. For the CDR3, the DNA is TGTGCCAGCAGCTTGGGCCCCGAAGTCAATCAGCCCCAGCATTTT. This sequence encodes CASSLGPEVNQPQHF.